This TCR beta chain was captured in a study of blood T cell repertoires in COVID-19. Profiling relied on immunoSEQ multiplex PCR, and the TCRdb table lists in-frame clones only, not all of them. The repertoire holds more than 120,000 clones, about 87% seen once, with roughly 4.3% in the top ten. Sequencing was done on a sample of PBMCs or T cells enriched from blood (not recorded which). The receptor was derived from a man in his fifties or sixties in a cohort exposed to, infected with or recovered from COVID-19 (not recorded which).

CDR3: CAIRTGQGSYNEQFF. The CDR3 region has the DNA TGTGCCATCAGAACGGGACAGGGATCGTACAATGAGCAGTTCTTC. This sequence joins TRBV10-3 and TRBJ2-1; TRBD1 aligns across 9 bases. The J segment lost 4 bases and the V segment lost 6 bases, leaving 7 bases of the junction unmatched. CDR3 length: 15 amino acids. Looked up from germline, CDR1 is ENHRY and CDR2 is SYGVKD.